The 8 T cell receptor beta chains given below trace back to one sample, sequenced in a study of blood T cells in healthy people across ages. Together with a sample-barcoded 5' primer, a J-beta primer mix was included in a second PCR lasting roughly 6 to 12 cycles. TCRdb itself ran the 5' RACE reads through MiXCR, one entry per CDR3 protein. The sample has some 1.1 million distinct CDR3 sequences; 35% to 40% are singletons. Sequenced: blood. The receptor set was obtained from a man younger than 35 in good health.

This chain links TRBV6-1 with TRBJ1-4; 8 nucleotides agree with TRBD1. Germline V CDR1 and CDR2: MNHNS, SASEGT. V gave up 11 bases and J gave up 8 bases; unmatched junction bases: 10. This CDR3 contains 13 residues. The DNA of the CDR3 is TGTGCCGGTAGCACAGGGGGTCGGGAAAAACTGTTTTTT. It translates to CAGSTGGREKLFF.

Comments on this clonotype: Germline is not matched at one junction end, which may reflect a read error. This chain uses TRBV5-1 with TRBJ1-2; a possible D gene is TRBD1 (5 bases). Per the germline V gene, CDR1 is SGHRS and CDR2 is YFSETQ. The CDR3 extends over 12 amino acids. CDR3 sequence reads: CVSSLQGDGYTF. The CDR3 nucleotides read TGCGTCAGCAGCTTGCAAGGGGATGGCTACACCTTC.

This chain connects TRBV11-3 to TRBJ2-1; 7 nucleotides align to TRBD2. The length of the CDR3 is 15 residues. Germline CDR1 is SGHNT and CDR2 is YENEEA. Trimming took 5 bases from V and 4 from J; bases not matched to a gene: 8. This CDR3 reads CASSDRSGEYNEQFF. CDR3 nucleotide sequence: TGTGCCAGCAGCGACCGGAGCGGGGAGTACAATGAGCAGTTCTTC.

The J gene is TRBJ2-5, the V gene TRBV30; D might be TRBD2 (5 bases). CDR3 length: 12 residues. Germline V CDR1 and CDR2: GTSNPN, SVGIG (reference sequence). V lost 8 bases and J lost 4, with 14 bases in between. DNA for the CDR3: TGTGCCCTCAGGTCTGAGGGAGAGACCCAGTACTTC. It is translated as CALRSEGETQYF.

The CDR3 is CASSLLSAEDPTDTQYF. The CDR3 bases are TGTGCCAGCAGCTTATTATCGGCCGAGGACCCCACAGATACGCAGTATTTT. The chain joins TRBV13 to TRBJ2-3; D gene unclear. Germline CDR1 reads PRHDT; CDR2 reads FYEKMQ (reference sequence). There are 17 residues in the CDR3. Deletions cut 2 bases from V and 2 bases from J, with 17 bases between.

The chain joins TRBV12-3 or TRBV12-4 to TRBJ1-3; D gene uncertain. The CDR3 runs to 15 residues. Trimming took off 3 bases at V and 3 bases at J, with 12 bases between the two ends. The CDR3 region is CASSLVGLGGNTIYF. Written as DNA, the CDR3 is TGTGCCAGCAGTTTGGTGGGCTTGGGTGGAAACACCATATATTTT.

The V call is TRBV2, the J call TRBJ2-3; no reliable D call. CDR3 length: 15 amino acids. V dropped 6 bases and J dropped 5 bases, with 18 bases sitting between them. Germline lookup yields CDR1 SNHLY and CDR2 FYNNEI. CDR3 amino acids: CASRDEKLSGDTQYF. CDR3 DNA: TGTGCCAGCAGGGACGAGAAGCTATCAGGAGATACGCAGTATTTT.

The V and J genes are TRBV10-3 and TRBJ1-2; D perhaps matches TRBD1 (6 bases). CDR3 size: 17 residues. The ends were cut back, 3 bases at V and 7 bases at J, with 24 bases in the middle. The germline gives CDR1 ENHRY, CDR2 SYGVKD. DNA of the CDR3: TGTGCCATCAGTGACGAACAGGACAGCGGATCAAGGGGTGGCTACACCTTC. Translated: CAISDEQDSGSRGGYTF.